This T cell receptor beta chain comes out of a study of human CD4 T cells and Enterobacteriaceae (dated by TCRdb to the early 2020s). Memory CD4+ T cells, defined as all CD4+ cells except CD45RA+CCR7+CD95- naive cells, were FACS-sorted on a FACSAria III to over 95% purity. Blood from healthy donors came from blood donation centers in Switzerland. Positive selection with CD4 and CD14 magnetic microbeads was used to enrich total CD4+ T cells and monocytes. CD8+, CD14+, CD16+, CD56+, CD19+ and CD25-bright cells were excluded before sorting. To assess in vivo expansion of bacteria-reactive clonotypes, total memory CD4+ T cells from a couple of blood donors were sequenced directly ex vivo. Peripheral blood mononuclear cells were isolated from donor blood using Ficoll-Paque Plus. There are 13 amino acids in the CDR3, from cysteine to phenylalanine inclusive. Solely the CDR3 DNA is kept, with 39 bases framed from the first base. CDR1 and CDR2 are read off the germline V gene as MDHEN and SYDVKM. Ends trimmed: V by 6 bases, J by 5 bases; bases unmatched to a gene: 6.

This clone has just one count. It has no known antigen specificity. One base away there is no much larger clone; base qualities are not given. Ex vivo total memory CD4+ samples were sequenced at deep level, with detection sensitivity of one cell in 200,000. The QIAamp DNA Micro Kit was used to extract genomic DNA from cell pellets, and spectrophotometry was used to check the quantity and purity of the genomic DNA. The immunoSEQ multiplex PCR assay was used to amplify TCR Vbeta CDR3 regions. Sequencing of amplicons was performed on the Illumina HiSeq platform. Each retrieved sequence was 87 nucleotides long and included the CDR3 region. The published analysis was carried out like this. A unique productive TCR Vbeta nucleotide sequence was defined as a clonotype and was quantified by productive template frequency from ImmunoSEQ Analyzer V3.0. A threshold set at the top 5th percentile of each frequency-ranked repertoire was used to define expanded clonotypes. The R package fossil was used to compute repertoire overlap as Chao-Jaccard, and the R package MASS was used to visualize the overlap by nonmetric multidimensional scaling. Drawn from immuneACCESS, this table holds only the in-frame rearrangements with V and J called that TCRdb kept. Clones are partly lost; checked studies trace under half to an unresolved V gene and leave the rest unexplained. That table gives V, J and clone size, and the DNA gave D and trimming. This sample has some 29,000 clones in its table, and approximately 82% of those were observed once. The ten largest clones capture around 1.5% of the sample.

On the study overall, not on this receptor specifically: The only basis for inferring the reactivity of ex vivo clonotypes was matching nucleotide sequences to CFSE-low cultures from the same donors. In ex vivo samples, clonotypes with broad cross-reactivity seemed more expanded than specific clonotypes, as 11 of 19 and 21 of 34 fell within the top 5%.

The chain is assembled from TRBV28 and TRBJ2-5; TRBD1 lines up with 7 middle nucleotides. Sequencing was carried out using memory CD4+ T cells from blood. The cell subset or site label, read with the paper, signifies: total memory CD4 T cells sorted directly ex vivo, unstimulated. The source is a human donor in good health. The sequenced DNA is TGTGCCAGCAGGGGGACAGCGAAGGAGACCCAGTACTTC. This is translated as CASRGTAKETQYF. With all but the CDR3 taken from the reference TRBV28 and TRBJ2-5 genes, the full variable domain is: DVKVTQSSRYLVKRTGEKVFLECVQDMDHENMFWYRQDPGLGLRLIYFSYDVKMKEKGDIPEGYSVSREKKERFSLILESASTNQTSMYLCASRGTAKETQYFGPGTRLLVL.